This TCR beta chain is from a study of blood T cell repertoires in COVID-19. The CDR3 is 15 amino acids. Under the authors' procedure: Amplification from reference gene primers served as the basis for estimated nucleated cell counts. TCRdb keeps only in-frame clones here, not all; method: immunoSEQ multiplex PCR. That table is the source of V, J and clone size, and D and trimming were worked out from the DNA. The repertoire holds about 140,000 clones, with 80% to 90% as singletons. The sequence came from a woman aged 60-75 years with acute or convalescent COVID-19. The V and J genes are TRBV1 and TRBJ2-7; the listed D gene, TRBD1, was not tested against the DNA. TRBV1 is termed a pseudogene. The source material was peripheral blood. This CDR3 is CTSSHRTGKSYEQYF. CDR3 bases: TGCACCAGCAGCCATCGCACAGGGAAAAGCTACGAGCAGTACTTC.